This T cell receptor beta chain was captured in a study of shared clonotypes between healthy human individuals. Whole-study context: Each donor's CD8 memory used one plate, CD8 naive two, each CD4 subset three.

Generated by immunoSEQ multiplex PCR, the TCRdb table keeps only in-frame clones and is missing some. Found here are approximately 320,000 clones, under 80% of them singletons; the top ten hold about a tenth. Deletions cut 7 bases from V and 5 bases from J, with 14 bases between. Germline V gene lookup returns CDR1 SGHVS and CDR2 FNYEAQ. The CDR3 contains 14 residues. Only Caucasian adults living in Nashville, Tennessee served as donors. It was into CD45RA+ naive and CD45RA-negative memory subsets that the CD4+ cells were split. The chain couples TRBV7-6 to TRBJ2-2; no reliable D call. The sample was memory CD4+ T cells sorted from blood. Sample subset: CD45RA-negative fraction. The TCR originated in a man aged 25-40 years in good health. The CDR3 sequence: CASTVGPVTGELFF. In DNA, the CDR3 is TGTGCCAGCACAGTAGGTCCAGTGACCGGGGAGCTGTTTTTT.